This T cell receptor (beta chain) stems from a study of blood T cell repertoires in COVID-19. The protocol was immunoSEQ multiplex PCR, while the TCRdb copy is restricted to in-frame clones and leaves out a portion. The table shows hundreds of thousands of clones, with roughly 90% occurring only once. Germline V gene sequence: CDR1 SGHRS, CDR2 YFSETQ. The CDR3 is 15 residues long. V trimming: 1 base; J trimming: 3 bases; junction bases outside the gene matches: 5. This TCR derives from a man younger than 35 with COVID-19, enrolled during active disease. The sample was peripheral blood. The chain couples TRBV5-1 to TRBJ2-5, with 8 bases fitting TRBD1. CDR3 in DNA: TGCGCCAGCAGCTTGTTCAGGGGGCAGGAAGAGACCCAGTACTTC. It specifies CASSLFRGQEETQYF.